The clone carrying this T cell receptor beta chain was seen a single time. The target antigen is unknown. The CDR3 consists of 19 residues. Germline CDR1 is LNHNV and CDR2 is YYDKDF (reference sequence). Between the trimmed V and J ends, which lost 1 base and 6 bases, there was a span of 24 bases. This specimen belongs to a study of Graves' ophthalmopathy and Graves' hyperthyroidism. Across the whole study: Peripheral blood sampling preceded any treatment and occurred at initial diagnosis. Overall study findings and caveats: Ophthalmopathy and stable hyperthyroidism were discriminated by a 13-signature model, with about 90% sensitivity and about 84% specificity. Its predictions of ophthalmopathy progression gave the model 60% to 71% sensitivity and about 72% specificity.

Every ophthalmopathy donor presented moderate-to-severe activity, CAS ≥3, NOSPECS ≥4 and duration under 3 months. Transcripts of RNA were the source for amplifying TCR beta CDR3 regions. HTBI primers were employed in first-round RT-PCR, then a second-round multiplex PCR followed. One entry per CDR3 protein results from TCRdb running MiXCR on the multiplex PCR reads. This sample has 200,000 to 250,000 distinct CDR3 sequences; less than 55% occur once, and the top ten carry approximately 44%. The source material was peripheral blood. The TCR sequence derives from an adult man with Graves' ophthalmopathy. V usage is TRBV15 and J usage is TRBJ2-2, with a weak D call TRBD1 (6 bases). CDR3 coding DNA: TGTGCCACCAGCAGAGGGGGTTGGGGGCAGGGAGAAAATCCCGGGGAGCTGTTTTTT. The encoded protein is CATSRGGWGQGENPGELFF.